This is a list of T cell receptor beta chains from one sample in a study of cytomegalovirus exposure and HLA in healthy donors. TCRdb's copy holds only in-frame clones and misses some; the assay was immunoSEQ multiplex PCR. The sample yields about 72,000 clones, roughly 82% seen once. What was sequenced was PBMCs. The source of these receptors is a man aged 18 to 30 in good health and CMV-seronegative. The CDR3 runs from the conserved cysteine through the conserved F or W. Fields, in order: CDR3 length, clone size, V gene, J gene, D gene, CDR3 DNA, CDR3 protein. A D gene is named only where the DNA matches it firmly. Expanded clones get a size class; other rows say once, few or many, or leave the size out.

12	once	TRBV6-1	TRBJ2-7	TRBD1	TGTGCCAGTGGGGGACAGGGCCACGAGCAGTACTTC	CASGGQGHEQYF
15	-	TRBV9	TRBJ1-1	-	TGTGCCAGCAGCGACGTCGCGACACCCTATACTGAAGCTTTCTTT	CASSDVATPYTEAFF
18	few	TRBV5-1	TRBJ1-2	-	TGCGCCAGCAGCCCCGGGATTATGGCCCTACGGGGAAACTATGGCTACACCTTC	CASSPGIMALRGNYGYTF
13	-	TRBV4-3	TRBJ1-4	-	TGCGCCAGCAGCCAAGGGTTTGGGGGGGGACTGTTTTTT	CASSQGFGGGLFF
15	-	TRBV7-9	TRBJ2-3	-	TGTGCCAGCAGCTTCACGGGGGATAGTACAGATACGCAGTATTTT	CASSFTGDSTDTQYF
15	-	TRBV27	TRBJ2-1	TRBD1	TGTGCCAGCAGTTTAAACAGGGGCGCACTTAATGAGCAGTTCTTC	CASSLNRGALNEQFF
15	-	TRBV5-4	TRBJ1-2	-	TGTGCCAGCAGCCAATTCCGGGGAGCTAACTATGGCTACACCTTC	CASSQFRGANYGYTF
13	once	TRBV6-1	TRBJ2-3	-	TGTGCCAGCAGTAAACGACACTCAGATACGCAGTATTTT	CASSKRHSDTQYF
13	-	TRBV29-1	TRBJ2-7	-	TGCAGCGTAGTTGGGGACACAGCATACGAGCAGTACTTC	CSVVGDTAYEQYF
16	-	TRBV15	TRBJ1-4	-	TGTGCCACCAGGCCAGTCGGGTCGGCAACTAATGAAAAACTGTTTTTT	CATRPVGSATNEKLFF
9	-	TRBV27	TRBJ2-5	-	TGTGCCAGCAGTCCGTCCCAGTACTTC	CASSPSQYF
17	-	TRBV4-3	TRBJ1-5	TRBD1	TGCGCCAGCAGCCAAACTCTCCGGGACAGGATTAGTCAGCCCCAGCATTTT	CASSQTLRDRISQPQHF
14	-	TRBV11-2	TRBJ1-1	-	TGTGCCAGCAGCTTGACAAATCATTACACTGAAGCTTTCTTT	CASSLTNHYTEAFF
14	-	TRBV7-8	TRBJ1-2	-	TGTGCCAGCAGCTTTTTTATCACCAGCGGGGGCTACACCTTC	CASSFFITSGGYTF
16	-	TRBV2	TRBJ1-5	-	TGTGCCAGCAGCCGAGATCCGGGGGGAAGCAATCAGCCCCAGCATTTT	CASSRDPGGSNQPQHF
15	-	TRBV25-1	TRBJ2-5	TRBD1	TGTGCCAGCAGTGTGGGACAGGGGATGGGGGAGACCCAGTACTTC	CASSVGQGMGETQYF
13	-	TRBV7-2	TRBJ2-7	-	TGTGCCAGCAGCCCGGCGGGCTTGGGAGAGCAGTACTTC	CASSPAGLGEQYF
14	-	TRBV10-3	TRBJ1-1	TRBD1	TGTGCCATCAGGGTCCGACAGGGCTCCACTGAAGCTTTCTTT	CAIRVRQGSTEAFF
13	-	TRBV10-3	TRBJ1-2	-	TGTGCCATCAGTGGGGAGGGGAACTATGGCTACACCTTC	CAISGEGNYGYTF
16	-	TRBV7-9	TRBJ2-5	TRBD1	TGTGCCAGCAGTTACCTCCGGGACAGGGGAGGTGAGACCCAGTACTTC	CASSYLRDRGGETQYF
12	-	TRBV2	TRBJ2-3	-	TGTGCCAGCAGTAAATATGCAGATACGCAGTATTTT	CASSKYADTQYF
15	-	TRBV5-6	TRBJ1-4	-	TGTGCCAGCAGCTTGGCTCCAGGATCTAATGAAAAACTGTTTTTT	CASSLAPGSNEKLFF
12	once	TRBV10-3	TRBJ2-7	TRBD1	TGTGCCATCAGCTTGGACAGGGCCGAGCAGTACTTC	CAISLDRAEQYF
15	-	TRBV14	TRBJ2-5	-	TGTGCCAGCAGCCAAGATAACTGGGCGGGAGAGACCCAGTACTTC	CASSQDNWAGETQYF
17	-	TRBV5-1	TRBJ2-6	TRBD1	TGCGCCAGCAGCTTGGGGACAGGGGAAGGTGGGGCCAACGTCCTGACTTTC	CASSLGTGEGGANVLTF
16	-	TRBV5-8	TRBJ1-5	-	TGTGCCAGCAGCTACAGCCTCGGAACCACTAATCAGCCCCAGCATTTT	CASSYSLGTTNQPQHF
11	-	TRBV20-1	TRBJ2-1	-	TGCAGTGCTAGAAGACAGACTGAGCAGTTCTTC	CSARRQTEQFF
17	-	TRBV12-5	TRBJ2-3	-	TGTGCTAGTGGTTATCTCTTGCGGGGCAGCAGTTCAGATACGCAGTATTTT	CASGYLLRGSSSDTQYF
17	few	TRBV5-3	TRBJ2-3	-	TGTGCCAGAAGCCCCACCAGCTGCGGGAAAGGCACAGATACGCAGTATTTT	CARSPTSCGKGTDTQYF
13	-	TRBV10-3	TRBJ1-1	-	TGTGCCATCAGGCCGGGACAGAACACTGAAGCTTTCTTT	CAIRPGQNTEAFF
14	-	TRBV19	TRBJ2-2	-	TGTGCCAGTAGTAGGACAGATAACACCGGGGAGCTGTTTTTT	CASSRTDNTGELFF
15	-	TRBV29-1	TRBJ1-1	-	TGCAGCGCCCCCACTCGAGGGGGTCAGAACACTGAAGCTTTCTTT	CSAPTRGGQNTEAFF
14	-	TRBV6-1	TRBJ1-4	-	TGTGCCAGTCTCCCCGGGAATGGAGGGGAAAAACTGTTTTTT	CASLPGNGGEKLFF
13	-	TRBV15	TRBJ2-7	-	TGTGCCACCGCCGGGCAGGCAGAGGGCGAGCAGTACTTC	CATAGQAEGEQYF